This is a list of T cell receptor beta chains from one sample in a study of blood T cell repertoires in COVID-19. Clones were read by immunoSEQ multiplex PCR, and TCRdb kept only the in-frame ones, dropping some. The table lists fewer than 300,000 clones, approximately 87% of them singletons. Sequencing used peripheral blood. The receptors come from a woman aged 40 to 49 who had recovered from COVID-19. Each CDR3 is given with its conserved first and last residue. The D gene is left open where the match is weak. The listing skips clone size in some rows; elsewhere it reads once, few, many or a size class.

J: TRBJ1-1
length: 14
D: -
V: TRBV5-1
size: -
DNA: TGCGCCAGCAGCTTGTTGCGGGAGAACACTGAAGCTTTCTTT
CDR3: CASSLLRENTEAFF

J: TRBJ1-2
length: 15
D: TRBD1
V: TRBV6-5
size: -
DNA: TGTGCCAGCAGTTACCCTGGGACAGGGGCCTATGACTACACCTTC
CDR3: CASSYPGTGAYDYTF

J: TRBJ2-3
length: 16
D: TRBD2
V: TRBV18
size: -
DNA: TGTGCCAGCTCACCAGGCAGCGGGGGATTCACAGATACGCAGTATTTT
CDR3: CASSPGSGGFTDTQYF

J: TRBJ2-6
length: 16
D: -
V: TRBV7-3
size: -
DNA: TGTGCCAGCAGCTCCCAGGTGCCCTCTGGGGCCAACGTCCTGACTTTC
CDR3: CASSSQVPSGANVLTF

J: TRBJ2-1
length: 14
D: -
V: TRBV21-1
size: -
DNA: TGTGCCAGCAGCCCCCAGCCGAGGTACAATGAGCAGTTCTTC
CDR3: CASSPQPRYNEQFF

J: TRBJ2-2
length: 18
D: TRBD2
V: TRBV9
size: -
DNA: TGTGCCAGCAGCGCCTACGTAGGACTAGCGGGGCGGACCGGGGAGCTGTTTTTT
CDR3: CASSAYVGLAGRTGELFF

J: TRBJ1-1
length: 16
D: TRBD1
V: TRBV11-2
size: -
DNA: TGTGCCAGCAGCTCTCCAACAGGGGGCAGAGGCACTGAAGCTTTCTTT
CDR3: CASSSPTGGRGTEAFF

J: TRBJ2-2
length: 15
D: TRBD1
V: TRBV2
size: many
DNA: TGTGCCAGCCAGACGGACAGGGGGCAGGTCGGGGAGCTGTTTTTT
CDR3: CASQTDRGQVGELFF

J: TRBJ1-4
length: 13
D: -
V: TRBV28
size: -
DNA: TGTGCCAGCAGTTTAAGAGAGATTGAAAAACTGTTTTTT
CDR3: CASSLREIEKLFF

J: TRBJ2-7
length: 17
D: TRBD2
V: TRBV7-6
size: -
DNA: TGTGCCAGCAGTCCAACTAGCGGGGGGGTTACGTCCTACGAGCAGTACTTC
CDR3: CASSPTSGGVTSYEQYF

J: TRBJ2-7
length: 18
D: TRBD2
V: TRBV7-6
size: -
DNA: TGTGCCAGCAGCCCGCTACTTCTCGCTAGCGGGGGGCGCTACGAGCAGTACTTC
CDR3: CASSPLLLASGGRYEQYF

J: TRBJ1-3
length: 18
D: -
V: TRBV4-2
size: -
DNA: TGTGCCAGCAGCCAAGTCCGAACAGACTCACGAGGGCCCCTATTCACAAACTTT
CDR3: CASSQVRTDSRGPLFTNF

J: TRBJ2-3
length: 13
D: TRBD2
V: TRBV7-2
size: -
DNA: TGTGCCAGCGCAATAGCGGGGGCAGATACGCAGTATTTT
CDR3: CASAIAGADTQYF

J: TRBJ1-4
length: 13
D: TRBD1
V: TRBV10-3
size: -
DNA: TGTGCCATCAGTGAACAAACCGGGACAGGATTGTTTTTT
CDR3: CAISEQTGTGLFF

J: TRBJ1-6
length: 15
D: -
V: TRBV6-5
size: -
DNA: TGTGCCAGCAGTTCCCTAATCTCGCCTATTTCACCCCTCCACTTT
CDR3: CASSSLISPISPLHF

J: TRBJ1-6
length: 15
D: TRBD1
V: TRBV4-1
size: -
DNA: TGCGCCAGCAGCCAAGAGACAGGGCGTAATTCACCCCTCCACTTT
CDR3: CASSQETGRNSPLHF

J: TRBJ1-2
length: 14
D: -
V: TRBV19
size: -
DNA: TGTGCCAGTAGTATTGGCGGGATGGGGTATGGCTACACCTTC
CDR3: CASSIGGMGYGYTF

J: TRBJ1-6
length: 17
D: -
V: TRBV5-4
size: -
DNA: TGTGCCAGCAGCTTAAGACAGGCCTATCCTCGCCCTTCACCCCTCCACTTT
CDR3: CASSLRQAYPRPSPLHF

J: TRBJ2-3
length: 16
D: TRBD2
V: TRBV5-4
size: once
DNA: TGTGCCAGCAGCACCCAGACTAGCGTTAGCACAGATACGCAGTATTTT
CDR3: CASSTQTSVSTDTQYF

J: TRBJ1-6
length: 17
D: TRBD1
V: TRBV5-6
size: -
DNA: TGTGCCAGCAGCTCCACGCCCGGGACAGGGTATAATTCACCCCTCCACTTT
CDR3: CASSSTPGTGYNSPLHF

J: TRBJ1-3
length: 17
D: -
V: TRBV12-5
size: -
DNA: TGTGCTAGTGGTTTGAGCTACCTCAGGGGAACTGGAAACACCATATATTTT
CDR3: CASGLSYLRGTGNTIYF

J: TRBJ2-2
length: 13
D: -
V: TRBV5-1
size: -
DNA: TGCGCCAGCAAAATCCCAGGTCCCGGGGAGCTGTTTTTT
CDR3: CASKIPGPGELFF

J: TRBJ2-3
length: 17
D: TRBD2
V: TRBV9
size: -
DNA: TGTGCCAGCAGCACGTCCCTTAGCGGGGGGGCAGCAGATACGCAGTATTTT
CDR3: CASSTSLSGGAADTQYF

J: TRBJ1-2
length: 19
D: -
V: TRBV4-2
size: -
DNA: TGTGCCAGCAGCCAAGACGCTACCGGGGGGCGGCCCTACTACTATGGCTACACCTTC
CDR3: CASSQDATGGRPYYYGYTF

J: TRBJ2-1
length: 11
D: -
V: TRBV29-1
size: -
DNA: TGCAGCGTCCGCGCGGGGAATGAGCAGTTCTTC
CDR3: CSVRAGNEQFF

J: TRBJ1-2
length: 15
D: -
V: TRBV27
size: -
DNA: TGTGCCAGCAGTACACAACAGAAGAGTGGCTATGGCTACACCTTC
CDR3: CASSTQQKSGYGYTF

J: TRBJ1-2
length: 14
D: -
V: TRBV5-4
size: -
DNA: TGTGCCAGCAGCTTGGGGGGGGCTAACTATGGCTACACCTTC
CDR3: CASSLGGANYGYTF

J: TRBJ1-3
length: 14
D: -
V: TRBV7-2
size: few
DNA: TGTGCCAGCAGCTGGGGGGGCGCCGGAAACACCATATATTTT
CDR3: CASSWGGAGNTIYF

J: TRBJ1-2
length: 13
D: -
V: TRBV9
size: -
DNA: TGTGCCAGCAGCGTAGAACCGGGGGTAGGCTACACCTTC
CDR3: CASSVEPGVGYTF

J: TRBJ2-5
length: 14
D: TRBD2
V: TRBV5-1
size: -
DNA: TGCGCCAGCAGCCGGGCCCCGGGAGGGGAGACCCAGTACTTC
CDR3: CASSRAPGGETQYF

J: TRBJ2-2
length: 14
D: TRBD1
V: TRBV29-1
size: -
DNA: TGCAGCGGGGGGGACAGGGTTGGCACCGGGGAGCTGTTTTTT
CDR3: CSGGDRVGTGELFF

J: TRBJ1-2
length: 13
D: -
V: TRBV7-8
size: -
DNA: TGTGCCAGCAGCATCGGACTGGACTATGGCTACACCTTC
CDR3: CASSIGLDYGYTF

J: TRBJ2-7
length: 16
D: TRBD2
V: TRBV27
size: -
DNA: TGTGCCAGCAGTTCCCGACTAGCGGGGCTATCCTACGAGCAGTACTTC
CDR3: CASSSRLAGLSYEQYF

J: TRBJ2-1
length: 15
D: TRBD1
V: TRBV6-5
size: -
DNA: TGTGCCAGCAGTCGGGACAGGAGCTCCTACAATGAGCAGTTCTTC
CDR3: CASSRDRSSYNEQFF

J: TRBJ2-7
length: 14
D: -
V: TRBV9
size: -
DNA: TGTGCCAGCAGCGAGGGGGGGGATTCCTACGAGCAGTACTTC
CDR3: CASSEGGDSYEQYF

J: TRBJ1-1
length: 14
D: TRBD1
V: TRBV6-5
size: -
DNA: TGTGCCAGCAGTTACTCCTCGGAGGCAGGGGGAGCTTTCTTT
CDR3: CASSYSSEAGGAFF

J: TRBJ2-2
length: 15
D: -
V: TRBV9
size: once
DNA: TGTGCCAGCAGCCCCCTGACAGGGAGGTCCGGGGAGCTGTTTTTT
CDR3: CASSPLTGRSGELFF

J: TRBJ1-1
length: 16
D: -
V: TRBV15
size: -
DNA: TGTGCCACCAGCAGAGATCGCCAGGGAGGGGGCACTGAAGCTTTCTTT
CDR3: CATSRDRQGGGTEAFF

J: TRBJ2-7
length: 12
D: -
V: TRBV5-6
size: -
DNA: TGTGCCAGCAGCTTGGACAGGTACGAGCAGTACTTC
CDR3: CASSLDRYEQYF

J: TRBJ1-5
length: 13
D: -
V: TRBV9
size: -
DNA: TGTGCCAGCAGTGCTGGGGGGGAGCAGCCCCAGCATTTT
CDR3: CASSAGGEQPQHF

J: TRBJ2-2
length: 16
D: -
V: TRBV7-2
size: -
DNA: TGTGCCAGCAGCTCCGCCGGCGGAGCGAACACCGGGGAGCTGTTTTTT
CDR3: CASSSAGGANTGELFF

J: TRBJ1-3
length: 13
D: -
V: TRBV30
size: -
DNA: TGTGCCTGGAGTGTTAACGGGAGAAACACCATATATTTT
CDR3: CAWSVNGRNTIYF

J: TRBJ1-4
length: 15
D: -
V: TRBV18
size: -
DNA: TGTGCCAGCTCACCACCGGGCATCGCTAATGAAAAACTGTTTTTT
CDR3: CASSPPGIANEKLFF

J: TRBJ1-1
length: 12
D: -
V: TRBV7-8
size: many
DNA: TGTGCCAGCAGCAGGGGTCACACTGAAGCTTTCTTT
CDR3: CASSRGHTEAFF

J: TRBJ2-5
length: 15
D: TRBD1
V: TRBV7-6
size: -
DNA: TGTGCCAGCAGCGCCGGACAGGACTACCAAGAGACCCAGTACTTC
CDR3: CASSAGQDYQETQYF

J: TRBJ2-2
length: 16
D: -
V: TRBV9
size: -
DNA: TGTGCCAGCAGCGTCCCATCCGGGAGAAACACCGGGGAGCTGTTTTTT
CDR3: CASSVPSGRNTGELFF

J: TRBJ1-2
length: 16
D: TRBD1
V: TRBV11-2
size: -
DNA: TGTGCCAGCAGCCCGCGCCCCGGGGACAGGGGTGATGGCTACACCTTC
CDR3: CASSPRPGDRGDGYTF

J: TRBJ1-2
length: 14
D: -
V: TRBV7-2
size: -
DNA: TGTGCCAGCAGCTTCGGGGGGGGGCCCTATGGCTACACCTTC
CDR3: CASSFGGGPYGYTF

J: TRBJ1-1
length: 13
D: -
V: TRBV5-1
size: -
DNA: TGCGCCAGCAGCTTGGAGGCAGGGGCTGAAGCTTTCTTT
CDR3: CASSLEAGAEAFF

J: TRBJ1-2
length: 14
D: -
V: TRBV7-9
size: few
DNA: TGTGCCATCAGACACCTCCAGGTTAACTATGGCTACACCTTC
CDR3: CAIRHLQVNYGYTF

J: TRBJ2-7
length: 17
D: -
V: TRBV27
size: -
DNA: TGTGCCAGCAGTTTATCCCCGGGACACCCTGCATGGGGCGAGCAGTACTTC
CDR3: CASSLSPGHPAWGEQYF

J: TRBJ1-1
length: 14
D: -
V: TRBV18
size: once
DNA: TGTGCCAGCTCACCGAATGTGGGAGCAACTGAAGCTTTCTTT
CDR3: CASSPNVGATEAFF

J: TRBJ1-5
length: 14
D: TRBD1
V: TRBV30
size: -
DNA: TGTGCCTGGAGTGCGACAGGGCCCCTCGGGCCCCAGCATTTT
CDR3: CAWSATGPLGPQHF